This entry describes one T cell receptor (beta chain). PCR primers comprised 60 Vbeta and 13 Jbeta primers. Data came from immunoSEQ multiplex PCR; TCRdb stores just in-frame clones and leaves some out. The sample has 150,000 to 200,000 clones; over 80% are singletons. This CDR3 is built from 17 residues. V was clipped by 2 bases and J by 0 bases; unmatched bases: 7. The germline V gene has CDR1 MNHNS and CDR2 SASEGT. This record comes from a study of cytomegalovirus exposure and HLA in healthy donors. This rearrangement joins TRBV6-1 to TRBJ1-5; TRBD1 matches at 7 bases. The sample consisted of PBMCs. The TCR originated in a male donor in good health and CMV-seronegative. CDR3 amino acids: CASSEWDSSYSNQPQHF. CDR3 in DNA: TGTGCCAGCAGTGAATGGGACAGTTCCTATAGCAATCAGCCCCAGCATTTT.